These 30 T cell receptor beta chains were sequenced from one sample in a study of patients and donors after allogeneic stem cell transplantation. Each CDR3 protein gets one entry after TCRdb re-called the RT-PCR reads with MiXCR. The sample holds some 150,000 distinct CDR3 sequences, 30% to 45% seen once. The specimen was blood, either unsorted or a sorted T cell fraction (not recorded which). These TCRs come from a human donor who was either an allogeneic HSCT recipient or a stem cell or donor lymphocyte infusion donor (not recorded which). It is not recorded whose cells these are; they may come from a transplant donor.

The gene calls are TRBV5-1 and TRBJ2-1; a weak D match, TRBD2 (6 bases). Germline-derived CDR1 and CDR2 are SGHRS and YFSETQ. Trimming removed 4 bases from V and 3 bases from J, with 14 bases in between. CDR3 length: 15 residues. The DNA for the CDR3 is TGCGCCAGCAGCCCTATTGAGGGAGGCTACAATGAGCAGTTCTTC. This translates into CASSPIEGGYNEQFF.

V usage is TRBV29-1 and J usage is TRBJ2-5, with D possibly TRBD1 on 6 matching bases. Trimming stripped 5 bases from V and 5 bases from J, with 12 bases between. The CDR3 is 12 amino acids. The germline gives CDR1 SQVTM, CDR2 ANQGSEA. The CDR3 loop is CSVRWGRETQYF. CDR3 sequence (DNA): TGCAGCGTTAGGTGGGGGCGGGAGACCCAGTACTTC.

V usage is TRBV11-3 and J usage is TRBJ1-1; D gene unclear. V was shortened by 1 base and J by 6 bases, with 18 bases between the two germline ends. The germline V gene encodes CDR1 SGHNT and CDR2 YENEEA. The CDR3 spans 16 residues. CDR3 protein: CASSLGGLGRRSEAFF. The CDR3 DNA reads as TGTGCCAGCAGCTTAGGCGGGCTCGGACGGAGGTCTGAAGCTTTCTTT.

This clonotype was recorded a few times. The V call is TRBV29-1, the J call TRBJ1-3; the D is unclear. Germline V gene lookup returns CDR1 SQVTM and CDR2 ANQGSEA. With 6 bases removed from V and 4 bases from J, the gap between germline ends came to 7 bases. CDR3 length equals 11 residues. CDR3 sequence reads: CSVPSGNTIYF. The CDR3 DNA reads as TGCAGCGTCCCCTCAGGAAACACCATATATTTT.

The chain couples TRBV27 to TRBJ2-1; 8 bases map to TRBD2. V lost 7 bases and J lost 7; bases outside the gene matches: 15. The CDR3 runs to 16 residues. The germline V gene encodes CDR1 MNHEY and CDR2 SMNVEV (reference sequence). The CDR3 here is CASISFDGGGRNEQFF. CDR3 DNA: TGTGCCAGCATCAGCTTTGATGGCGGGGGGCGGAATGAGCAGTTCTTC.

The rearrangement uses TRBV29-1 and TRBJ1-2, with TRBD1 matching over 10 bases. V lost 1 base, J lost 2 bases, and 10 bases stayed unmatched. Per the germline V gene, CDR1 is SQVTM and CDR2 is ANQGSEA. This CDR3 is built from 17 residues. The CDR3 DNA reads TGCAGCGTTGAAGCCACGACAGGGGGCCACTTCAACTATGGCTACACCTTC. It is translated as CSVEATTGGHFNYGYTF. The variable domain in full, with the rest retrieved from reference TRBV29-1 and TRBJ1-2, is SAVISQKPSRDICQRGTSLTIQCQVDSQVTMMFWYRQQPGQSLTLIATANQGSEATYESGFVIDKFPISRPNLTFSTLTVSNMSPEDSSIYLCSVEATTGGHFNYGYTFGSGTRLTVV.

The chain is built from TRBV7-6 and TRBJ1-4; D remains ambiguous. The CDR3 totals 17 residues. In germline, CDR1 is SGHVS, CDR2 FNYEAQ. V gave up 5 bases and J gave up 8 bases, with 24 bases separating them. CDR3 sequence (DNA): TGTGCCAGCAGCCCCAATACTCCAGAACTTATTGAGGAAAAACTGTTTTTT. This translates into CASSPNTPELIEEKLFF.

The chain links TRBV27 to TRBJ1-1, with a weak D call TRBD1 (5 bases). CDR1 is MNHEY and CDR2 is SMNVEV in the germline V gene (reference sequence). V lost 6 bases, J lost 0 bases, and 11 bases lay in between. The CDR3 loop spans 14 amino acids. CDR3 sequence reads: CASSQQALNTEAFF. The CDR3 DNA reads TGTGCCAGCAGCCAACAGGCGTTGAACACTGAAGCTTTCTTT.

In this sample, this clonotype turned up a few times. The chain has TRBV12-3 or TRBV12-4 and TRBJ1-2; 9 bases fit TRBD1. The CDR3 extends over 13 amino acids. The V and J ends lost 6 bases and 8 bases, in that order; junction bases with no gene match: 7. The CDR3 DNA sequence: TGTGCCAGCAGCATACAGGGGGCTTTGGGCTACACCTTC. It codes for CASSIQGALGYTF.

The V gene is TRBV29-1, the J gene TRBJ1-1; D remains unclear. Germline loops: CDR1 SQVTM, CDR2 ANQGSEA. The CDR3 totals 14 residues. Trimming pared 6 bases from V and 1 base from J, leaving 15 bases between. In DNA form, the CDR3 reads TGCAGCGTGGGCATGAGGATGGGGAACACTGAAGCTTTCTTT. Amino acids: CSVGMRMGNTEAFF.

This clonotype was picked up a small number of times. This chain connects TRBV27 to TRBJ1-4; TRBD1 aligns across 9 bases. V trimming: 2 bases; J trimming: 7 bases; junction bases outside the gene matches: 8. The germline V gene has CDR1 MNHEY and CDR2 SMNVEV (reference sequence). This CDR3 is built from 16 residues. The CDR3 DNA reads as TGTGCCAGCAGTTTACTACAGGGGGCAGTCCGTGAAAAACTGTTTTTT. Protein sequence: CASSLLQGAVREKLFF. Drawing the rest from reference TRBV27 and TRBJ1-4, the complete variable domain is EAQVTQNPRYLITVTGKKLTVTCSQNMNHEYMSWYRQDPGLGLRQIYYSMNVEVTDKGDVPEGYKVSRKEKRNFPLILESPSPNQTSLYFCASSLLQGAVREKLFFGSGTQLSVL.

The table lists this clonotype with many counts. The CDR3 DNA reads as TGTGCCAGCAGCTTAGATCGAGGGGGACTACCAGCTTTCTTT. Protein: CASSLDRGGLPAFF. The chain combines TRBV11-2 with TRBJ1-1; a possible D gene is TRBD1 (6 bases). Per germline, CDR1 SGHAT and CDR2 FQNNGV. This CDR3 spans 14 amino acids. Trimming cost V 0 bases and J 10 bases, with 15 bases left between them.

This clonotype was counted between two and nine times. The chain couples TRBV21-1 to TRBJ2-7; the D call of TRBD1 is as the table states it, not checked on the DNA. TRBV21-1 is shown as a pseudogene. This CDR3 comprises 16 residues. The CDR3 protein is CASRTIRDRGSYEQYV. CDR3 sequence (DNA): TGTGCCAGCAGGACAATCCGGGACAGGGGTTCGTACGAGCAGTACGTC.

CDR3 DNA sequence: TGCGCCAGCAGCCAAGATCGGGCGGGGAAAAATGAAAAACTGTTTTTT. It yields the protein CASSQDRAGKNEKLFF. This chain links TRBV4-3 with TRBJ1-4; D unclear. Looked up from germline, CDR1 is LGHNA and CDR2 is YSLEER. Trimming pared 0 bases from V and 5 bases from J, leaving 13 bases between. The CDR3 consists of 16 residues.

The chain employs TRBV4-3 and TRBJ1-2; tentative D call: TRBD1 (6 bases). Trimming cost V 2 bases and J 4 bases, with 11 bases left between them. Germline assignment: CDR1 LGHNA and CDR2 YSLEER. The CDR3 length is 14 residues. The CDR3 DNA is TGCGCCAGCAGCCAAATGCGAGGGGGCTATGGCTACACCTTC. It is translated as CASSQMRGGYGYTF.

DNA of the CDR3: TGCGCCAGCAGCCAAACCGGGGGCGCGGGGGAAAAACTGTTTTTT. This translates into CASSQTGGAGEKLFF. The V gene is TRBV4-1, the J gene TRBJ1-4, with a weak D call TRBD1 (6 bases). V lost 2 bases to trimming and J lost 8 bases, with 15 bases between them. The CDR3 spans 15 residues. Germline CDR1 reads MGHRA; CDR2 reads YSYEKL.

This clonotype was counted only a few times. The chain has TRBV12-3 or TRBV12-4 and TRBJ1-1; D might be TRBD1 (6 bases). The CDR3 loop spans 12 amino acids. Trimming pared 3 bases from V and 11 bases from J, leaving 13 bases between. CDR3: CASSFRQGRAFF. CDR3 sequence (DNA): TGTGCCAGCAGTTTCAGGCAGGGGAGGGCTTTCTTT.

This chain links TRBV9 with TRBJ2-3, with TRBD1 matching 8 bases. The CDR3 sequence is 17 residues long. The ends lost 4 bases at V and 5 bases at J; junction bases unmatched: 15. The V gene's germline CDR1 is SGDLS and CDR2 YYNGEE. The CDR3 bases are TGTGCCAGCAGCTCCTATTCAGGGGGCTTGGGAGAAGATACGCAGTATTTT. Translation gives CASSSYSGGLGEDTQYF.

The chain carries TRBV6-6 and TRBJ1-1, with D possibly TRBD1 on 6 matching bases. There are 14 residues in the CDR3. CDR1 is MNHNY and CDR2 is SVGAGI in the germline V gene (reference sequence). V was clipped by 2 bases and J by 7 bases, with 14 bases between them. CDR3: CASSYPQGFDEAFF. In DNA form, the CDR3 reads TGTGCCAGCAGTTACCCTCAGGGGTTTGATGAAGCTTTCTTT.

V gene TRBV10-3 combines with J gene TRBJ2-2; D is unclear. The V end lost 8 bases, the J end lost 1 base, and 5 bases lay between the germline ends. The CDR3 is 12 amino acids. CDR1 is ENHRY and CDR2 is SYGVKD in the germline V gene. CDR3 nucleotide sequence: TGTGCCATCCCGTGGAACACCGGGGAGCTGTTTTTT. Encoded protein: CAIPWNTGELFF.

The rearrangement links TRBV12-3 or TRBV12-4 to TRBJ1-4, with no clear D. The CDR3 runs 13 residues. V was pared by 3 bases and J by 8 bases, with 10 bases between. The CDR3 spells CASSLNSREKLFF. CDR3 nucleotides: TGTGCCAGCAGTTTGAACAGTAGGGAAAAACTGTTTTTT.

The V and J genes are TRBV12-3 or TRBV12-4 and TRBJ1-1, with D hard to call. Trimming left V 6 bases short and J 0 bases short, with 14 bases between. The CDR3 is 15 residues long. The CDR3, as DNA: TGTGCCAGCAGCCCCCGGGCGCCGATGAACACTGAAGCTTTCTTT. Protein: CASSPRAPMNTEAFF.

This sequence joins TRBV6-5 and TRBJ1-4; D unresolved. The CDR3 is 16 residues long. Per the germline V gene, CDR1 is MNHEY and CDR2 is SVGAGI. Deletions cut 4 bases from V and 0 bases from J, with 12 bases between. The CDR3 region is CASSSPSDPTNEKLFF. CDR3 nucleotides: TGTGCCAGCAGTTCCCCATCAGACCCAACTAATGAAAAACTGTTTTTT.

The chain carries TRBV3-1 and TRBJ1-5; no clear D. The CDR3 runs 15 residues. V shed 4 bases and J shed 3 bases, with 13 bases lying between them. Germline CDR1 LGHDT, CDR2 YNNKEL (reference sequence). CDR3 nucleotides: TGTGCCAGCAGCCCTGAGGACGGTATCAATCAGCCCCAGCATTTT. Translated, it gives CASSPEDGINQPQHF.

The chain links TRBV7-9 to TRBJ1-2, with D hard to call. CDR3 size: 15 residues. Per germline, CDR1 SEHNR and CDR2 FQNEAQ (reference sequence). Trimming cost V 2 bases and J 5 bases, with 15 bases left between them. CDR3 residues: CASSLPGVLEYGYTF. CDR3 bases: TGTGCCAGCAGCTTACCCGGCGTGTTGGAATATGGCTACACCTTC.

The rearrangement uses TRBV6-5 and TRBJ2-6; D gene unclear. V was shortened by 2 bases and J by 1 base, with 3 bases between the two germline ends. The CDR3 runs to 14 residues. Germline assignment: CDR1 MNHEY and CDR2 SVGAGI. CDR3 sequence reads: CASSYRSGANVLTF. The CDR3 DNA reads TGTGCCAGCAGTTACAGGTCTGGGGCCAACGTCCTGACTTTC.

V and J are TRBV12-3 or TRBV12-4 and TRBJ1-2; D is uncertain. The CDR3 consists of 13 residues. V dropped 3 bases and J dropped 4 bases, with 9 bases sitting between them. The CDR3 DNA reads TGTGCCAGCAGTTTTAGGCCGCCCTATGGCTACACCTTC. Its translation is CASSFRPPYGYTF.

This clonotype was detected once. J is TRBJ1-5 and V is TRBV11-2; no reliable D call. Per germline, CDR1 SGHAT and CDR2 FQNNGV. The CDR3 loop spans 16 amino acids. The V end lost 4 bases, the J end lost 4 bases, and 17 bases lay between the germline ends. The CDR3 reads CASSSDAGLPNQPQHF. Written as DNA, the CDR3 is TGTGCCAGCAGCTCTGACGCCGGGCTACCTAATCAGCCCCAGCATTTT. Based on the CDR3 plus reference TRBV11-2 and TRBJ1-5, the full variable domain is EAGVAQSPRYKIIEKRQSVAFWCNPISGHATLYWYQQILGQGPKLLIQFQNNGVVDDSQLPKDRFSAERLKGVDSTLKIQPAKLEDSAVYLCASSSDAGLPNQPQHFGDGTRLSIL.

This clonotype has only a few counts. The rearrangement joins TRBV6-2 or TRBV6-3 to TRBJ1-1; TRBD1 aligns across 7 bases. Germline assignment: CDR1 MNHEY and CDR2 SVGEGT. The V segment lost 6 bases and the J segment 4 bases; nucleotides outside the gene matches: 8. This CDR3 has 14 residues. DNA for the CDR3: TGTGCCAGCAGGATGACAGGGACGACCACTGAAGCTTTCTTT. Translated: CASRMTGTTTEAFF.

The chain couples TRBV7-2 to TRBJ2-5; D unresolved. V gave up 1 base and J gave up 5 bases, with 8 bases separating them. Per the germline V gene, CDR1 is SGHTA and CDR2 is FQGNSA. This CDR3 contains 13 residues. The CDR3 loop reads CASSLGAVETQYF. The DNA for the CDR3 is TGTGCCAGCAGCTTAGGGGCAGTGGAGACCCAGTACTTC.